A selection of T cell receptor beta chains follows, all from one sample in a study of cytomegalovirus exposure and HLA in healthy donors. The data were produced by immunoSEQ multiplex PCR, yet TCRdb's version contains in-frame clones alone and is incomplete. The sample lists around 170,000 clones; 88% were seen once. The sequenced material came from PBMCs. Receptor source: a young man in good health and CMV-seronegative. CDR3s include the opening cysteine and the closing phenylalanine or tryptophan. The D gene is left open where the match is weak. Not all rows give a size; the values are once, few, many and, for expanded clones, a class.

clone_size	d_call	j_call	cdr3_length	v_call	cdr3_aa	cdr3_nt
.	.	TRBJ2-3	15	TRBV2	CASSAQGLDGDTQYF	TGTGCCAGCAGTGCCCAGGGGTTGGATGGAGATACGCAGTATTTT
.	.	TRBJ2-5	16	TRBV5-4	CASSLDVLGMLETQYF	TGTGCCAGCAGCTTAGATGTACTAGGAATGTTAGAGACCCAGTACTTC
.	TRBD2	TRBJ2-2	23	TRBV29-1	CSVAGGLSSSETSGGANTGELFF	TGCAGCGTTGCGGGAGGTTTGTCAAGTTCCGAGACTAGCGGGGGGGCAAACACCGGGGAGCTGTTTTTT
.	.	TRBJ1-5	13	TRBV10-2	CASSESIGQPQHF	TGCGCCAGCAGTGAGTCGATCGGTCAGCCCCAGCATTTT
.	TRBD1	TRBJ2-1	15	TRBV25-1	CASSEQGQGANEQFF	TGTGCCAGCAGTGAGCAGGGACAGGGGGCCAATGAGCAGTTCTTC
.	TRBD1	TRBJ1-6	17	TRBV15	CATSPGQGPLNNSPLHF	TGTGCCACCAGCCCGGGACAGGGGCCCCTTAATAATTCACCCCTCCACTTT
.	.	TRBJ1-5	14	TRBV2	CASNRDGGNQPQHF	TGTGCCAGCAACAGGGACGGTGGCAATCAGCCCCAGCATTTT
.	TRBD1	TRBJ1-2	12	TRBV6-5	CASRQGTDGYTF	TGTGCCAGCAGACAGGGGACGGATGGCTACACCTTC
.	TRBD1	TRBJ1-1	13	TRBV27	CASSSSGRGLAFF	TGTGCCAGCAGTTCCTCCGGCAGGGGGCTTGCTTTCTTT
.	.	TRBJ2-6	15	TRBV28	CASSYGASGANVLTF	TGTGCCAGCAGTTATGGGGCGTCTGGGGCCAACGTCCTGACTTTC
.	TRBD2	TRBJ2-5	17	TRBV4-3	CASSQERGIAGGETQYF	TGCGCCAGCAGCCAAGAGAGGGGGATAGCGGGAGGCGAGACCCAGTACTTC
once	.	TRBJ2-1	14	TRBV7-2	CASTPLVSYNEQFF	TGTGCCAGCACCCCTCTCGTGTCCTACAATGAGCAGTTCTTC
.	TRBD2	TRBJ2-7	14	TRBV6-5	CASSYSSGTYEQYF	TGTGCCAGCAGTTATTCTAGCGGCACCTACGAGCAGTACTTC
.	.	TRBJ1-1	14	TRBV7-2	CASSLGAGDTEAFF	TGTGCCAGCAGCTTAGGCGCAGGGGACACTGAAGCTTTCTTT
.	TRBD1	TRBJ1-1	17	TRBV28	CASSLVPGTGDETEAFF	TGTGCCAGCAGTTTAGTTCCCGGGACAGGGGATGAGACTGAAGCTTTCTTT
once	TRBD1	TRBJ2-3	16	TRBV2	CASSSEGTGVTDTQYF	TGTGCCAGCAGCTCCGAAGGGACAGGGGTTACAGATACGCAGTATTTT
.	TRBD1	TRBJ2-1	14	TRBV5-1	CASSLRTGSDEQFF	TGCGCCAGCAGCTTGAGGACAGGGTCGGATGAGCAGTTCTTC
.	.	TRBJ2-1	13	TRBV2	CASTDSPRDEQFF	TGTGCCAGCACGGATAGCCCGAGGGATGAGCAGTTCTTC
.	.	TRBJ1-1	16	TRBV6-1	CASSGPRQDRGAEAFF	TGTGCCAGCAGTGGTCCCCGACAGGATCGAGGTGCTGAAGCTTTCTTT
.	TRBD2	TRBJ2-3	15	TRBV11-3	CASSPSGGFTDTQYF	TGTGCCAGCAGCCCTAGCGGGGGGTTCACAGATACGCAGTATTTT
.	TRBD1	TRBJ2-4	17	TRBV4-1	CASSQDGQASAKNIQYF	TGCGCCAGCAGCCAAGACGGACAGGCCTCGGCCAAAAACATTCAGTACTTC
.	TRBD1	TRBJ1-2	14	TRBV28	CASSNDRVNYGYTF	TGTGCCAGCAGTAATGACAGGGTTAACTATGGCTACACCTTC
.	TRBD2	TRBJ2-1	15	TRBV27	CASSHLAGAYNEQFF	TGTGCCAGCAGTCATCTAGCGGGAGCCTACAATGAGCAGTTCTTC
.	TRBD2	TRBJ2-7	14	TRBV7-2	CASSLGGRALEQYF	TGTGCCAGCAGCTTAGGCGGGAGGGCCCTCGAGCAGTACTTC
.	TRBD1	TRBJ2-7	14	TRBV4-1	CASSQGQGNYEQYF	TGCGCCAGCAGCCAAGGACAGGGTAACTACGAGCAGTACTTC
.	.	TRBJ2-7	13	TRBV7-2	CASRPRTNYEQYF	TGTGCCAGCAGACCTCGAACAAACTACGAGCAGTACTTC